This TCR beta chain was retrieved from a study of blood T cells in healthy people across ages. With a J-beta primer mix and a sample-barcoded 5' primer, a second PCR ran 7 to 11 cycles. TCRdb independently ran MiXCR on the 5' RACE reads; one entry per CDR3 protein. Of approximately 690,000 distinct CDR3 sequences listed, less than 45% were seen once; the top ten hold 30%. Findings and caveats of the study: Both higher diversity and more naive CD4+ cells marked long-lived donors when set against aged donors.

V lost 2 bases and J 2 bases, leaving 12 bases between the germline ends. The CDR3 sequence is 15 residues long. Germline lookup yields CDR1 MGHDK and CDR2 SYGVNS. This clonotype turned up a few times. No antigen is known for it. The authors drew around 9.4 milliliters of peripheral blood from each donor. This chain links TRBV25-1 with TRBJ2-5, with D unresolved. The receptor comes from a man aged 80 or over in good health. The specimen sequenced was blood. The CDR3 is CASSELTRAQETQYF. Here the CDR3 DNA reads TGTGCCAGCAGTGAACTAACGCGAGCGCAAGAGACCCAGTACTTC.